The next 14 T cell receptor beta chains were all read from a single sample in a study of T-cell reconstitution after alpha-beta-depleted transplantation in children. TCRbeta library preparation incorporated unique molecular identifiers. One entry per CDR3 protein, called by TCRdb with MiXCR from the PCR reads. Of approximately 350,000 distinct CDR3 sequences in the sample, 15% to 20% are singletons; the top ten hold approximately 44%. The specimen comprised PBMCs, mostly from graft donor cells, sampled 360 days after TCRalphabeta/CD19-depleted stem cell transplant. The receptors shown here come from a male patient aged 2 to 9 who had a stem cell transplant for acute lymphoblastic leukemia, so the T cells may come from the graft donor.

This clonotype has a count of ten or more. The gene calls are TRBV5-6 and TRBJ2-1, with 7 bases matching TRBD1. The germline gives CDR1 SGHDT, CDR2 YYEEEE. Germline trimming cut 9 bases from V and 3 bases from J; bases unmatched to any gene: 9. The CDR3 is made up of 14 amino acids. Here the CDR3 reads CATQDRRNYNEQFF. CDR3 DNA sequence: TGTGCCACCCAGGACAGGCGGAACTACAATGAGCAGTTCTTC. The complete variable domain, with remaining parts taken from reference TRBV5-6 and TRBJ2-1, reads DAGVTQSPTHLIKTRGQQVTLRCSPKSGHDTVSWYQQALGQGPQFIFQYYEEEERQRGNFPDRFSGHQFPNYSSELNVNALLLGDSALYLCATQDRRNYNEQFFGPGTRLTVL.

This clonotype showed up many times. The J gene is TRBJ2-7, the V gene TRBV5-1, with D perhaps TRBD1 (5 bases). The CDR3 contains 14 residues. Trimming took 0 bases from V and 2 from J, leaving 9 bases between them. CDR1 SGHRS and CDR2 YFSETQ come from the germline V gene. The CDR3 spells CASSLGGAPYEQYF. In nucleotides, the CDR3 is TGCGCCAGCAGCTTGGGGGGCGCGCCCTACGAGCAGTACTTC.

The chain recombines TRBV6-1 with TRBJ2-5, with 9 bases lining up with TRBD1. The germline CDR1 and CDR2 sequences are MNHNS and SASEGT. The CDR3 contains 15 residues. The junction had 4 bases not matched to a gene; V was cut back by 3 bases and J by 2 bases. CDR3 region: CASSDRDRVQETQYF. The DNA for the CDR3 is TGTGCCAGCAGTGACCGGGACAGGGTTCAAGAGACCCAGTACTTC.

This clonotype was counted between two and nine times. The chain employs TRBV12-3 or TRBV12-4 and TRBJ2-4; D remains unclear. The CDR3 spans 17 residues. V was trimmed by 4 bases and J by 6 bases, leaving 22 bases between them. The CDR3 DNA reads as TGTGCCAGCAGTTCAAACCCCCTCGGGTCCTGGGGAAACATTCAGTACTTC. It yields the protein CASSSNPLGSWGNIQYF.

The chain recombines TRBV7-6 with TRBJ2-1, with 8 bases identical to TRBD2. J was trimmed by 5 bases and V by 5 bases; bases with no gene match: 8. The V gene's germline CDR1 is SGHVS and CDR2 FNYEAQ. This CDR3 region has 15 residues. The CDR3 DNA reads as TGTGCCAGCAGCCCCACGGGACTAGGACACAATGAGCAGTTCTTC. Residues: CASSPTGLGHNEQFF.

Ten or more counts support this clonotype. The rearrangement uses TRBV4-3 and TRBJ2-7, with TRBD1 matching over 9 bases. The CDR3 sequence is 16 residues long. Germline V gene data show CDR1 as LGHNA and CDR2 as YSLEER. With V trimmed by 3 bases and J by 4 bases, 10 bases remained unmatched. CDR3 sequence reads: CASSHDVGTGQYEQYF. The CDR3 nucleotides read TGCGCCAGCAGCCACGATGTTGGGACAGGGCAATACGAGCAGTACTTC.

The V call is TRBV7-9, the J call TRBJ2-3; no clear D gene. V lost 3 bases to trimming and J lost 0 bases, with 10 bases between them. This CDR3 is 15 amino acids long. Germline V CDR1 and CDR2: SEHNR, FQNEAQ (reference sequence). CDR3 residues: CASSFSGLSTDTQYF. CDR3 nucleotide sequence: TGTGCCAGCAGCTTTTCTGGCTTAAGCACAGATACGCAGTATTTT.

The chain uses TRBV5-5 and TRBJ2-7; the D is unclear. CDR3 length: 12 residues. The V end lost 4 bases, the J end lost 2 bases, and 7 bases lay between the germline ends. CDR1 SGHKS and CDR2 YYEKEE come from the germline V gene (reference sequence). The CDR3: CASSRQPYEQYF. In DNA, the CDR3 is TGTGCCAGCAGCCGCCAGCCCTACGAGCAGTACTTC.

V usage is TRBV25-1 and J usage is TRBJ2-1; D is possibly TRBD1 or TRBD2 (6 bases each). The CDR3 is 15 amino acids. V dropped 5 bases and J dropped 7 bases, with 18 bases sitting between them. The V gene's germline CDR1 is MGHDK and CDR2 SYGVNS. CDR3 DNA sequence: TGTGCCAGCAGTCCCCCAGGGGCAGGGAGGAATGAGCAGTTCTTC. Amino acid sequence: CASSPPGAGRNEQFF.

The chain is built from TRBV28 and TRBJ2-4; TRBD1 or TRBD2 may be the D gene (6 bases each). There are 18 residues in the CDR3. CDR1 is MDHEN and CDR2 is SYDVKM in the germline V gene. V was shortened by 3 bases and J by 0 bases, with 18 bases between the two germline ends. The chain's CDR3 is CASSLGGLQRLAKNIQYF. The CDR3 DNA is TGTGCCAGCAGTTTGGGGGGCCTACAGCGTTTAGCCAAAAACATTCAGTACTTC.

V usage is TRBV19 and J usage is TRBJ2-7; 10 bases line up with TRBD2. Germline V gives CDR1 LNHDA, CDR2 SQIVND (reference sequence). V lost 7 bases, J lost 3 bases, and 9 bases stayed unmatched. The CDR3 spans 15 residues. CDR3 sequence (DNA): TGTGCCAGTAAGTCCAGGACTAGCGGAAACTACGAGCAGTACTTC. As protein: CASKSRTSGNYEQYF.

V usage is TRBV2 and J usage is TRBJ2-3; 10 bases are a match to TRBD1. The CDR3 totals 14 residues. Germline V gene lookup returns CDR1 SNHLY and CDR2 FYNNEI. J was trimmed by 2 bases and V by 6 bases; bases with no gene match: 2. The CDR3 DNA reads as TGTGCCAGCAGGGGACAGGGGAACACAGATACGCAGTATTTT. It codes for CASRGQGNTDTQYF. Drawing the rest from reference TRBV2 and TRBJ2-3, the complete variable domain is EPEVTQTPSHQVTQMGQEVILRCVPISNHLYFYWYRQILGQKVEFLVSFYNNEISEKSEIFDDQFSVERPDGSNFTLKIRSTKLEDSAMYFCASRGQGNTDTQYFGPGTRLTVL.

The chain has TRBV2 and TRBJ1-2; D not resolved. The germline V gene encodes CDR1 SNHLY and CDR2 FYNNEI. This CDR3 contains 11 residues. Deletions cut 5 bases from V and 2 bases from J, with 3 bases between. The CDR3 bases are TGTGCCAGCAGTCCCAACTATGGCTACACCTTC. This codes for CASSPNYGYTF.

There are a few counts of this clonotype. The chain links TRBV6-1 to TRBJ2-2; 8 positions agree with TRBD1. V trimming: 7 bases; J trimming: 1 base; junction bases outside the gene matches: 8. CDR3 size: 16 residues. CDR1 is MNHNS and CDR2 is SASEGT in the germline V gene. The CDR3, as DNA: TGTGCCAGCATCAGGGGGCGACCCCTGAACACCGGGGAGCTGTTTTTT. It specifies CASIRGRPLNTGELFF.